This TCR beta chain was sequenced for a study of glioma-infiltrating T cells after dendritic cell vaccination. Regarding this clone: Antigen: not known.

Data came from immunoSEQ multiplex PCR; TCRdb stores just in-frame clones and leaves some out. The sample yields 90,000 or so clones, approximately 78% seen once. The CDR3 spans 17 residues. Germline loops: CDR1 SGDLS, CDR2 YYNGEE. Losses at the gene ends were 4 bases for V and 5 bases for J; bases not matched to a gene: 10. Time point given: after dendritic cell vaccination, including at tumor progression/relapse. No glioblastoma patient carried an isocitrate dehydrogenase mutation. Study results and caveats: Higher TCR clonality did not directly relate to longer survival.

This chain uses TRBV9 with TRBJ2-3; 13 bases map to TRBD2. The clonotype originates from a human donor with glioblastoma. The source material was blood, sampled after dendritic cell vaccination. CDR3 sequence: CASSPTSGGAIIDTQYF. CDR3 bases: TGTGCCAGCAGCCCCACTAGCGGGGGGGCCATTATAGATACGCAGTATTTT. Drawing the rest from reference TRBV9 and TRBJ2-3, the complete variable domain is DSGVTQTPKHLITATGQRVTLRCSPRSGDLSVYWYQQSLDQGLQFLIQYYNGEERAKGNILERFSAQQFPDLHSELNLSSLELGDSALYFCASSPTSGGAIIDTQYFGPGTRLTVL.